This T cell receptor (beta chain) was retrieved from a study of Graves' ophthalmopathy and Graves' hyperthyroidism. Turning to the study itself: Samples of peripheral blood were obtained at initial diagnosis, prior to treatment of any kind.

CDR3 regions of TCR beta were amplified from RNA transcripts. Second-round multiplex PCR came after a first-round RT-PCR that employed HTBI primers. TCRdb reanalysed the multiplex PCR reads using MiXCR and keeps one entry per CDR3 protein. The sample yields fewer than 400,000 distinct CDR3 sequences, roughly 18% seen once. PBMCs were isolated by Ficoll-Paque density gradient centrifugation, using around 10 ml of fresh peripheral blood as the starting material. This clonotype was found many times. The antigen is undetermined. The germline V gene has CDR1 MNHEY and CDR2 SVGEGT. CDR3 size: 11 residues. V lost 8 bases and J 6 bases, leaving 11 bases between the germline ends. Study results and limitations: Ophthalmopathy could be told apart from stable hyperthyroidism by a 13-signature model (under 90% sensitivity, around 80% specificity).

Input material: peripheral blood. The sequence derives from a woman between 18 and 30 years old with Graves' ophthalmopathy. The V and J genes are TRBV6-2 or TRBV6-3 and TRBJ2-7; D perhaps matches TRBD2 (5 bases). This CDR3 reads CASSRSGEQYF. CDR3 coding DNA: TGTGCCAGCTCCAGGAGCGGCGAGCAGTACTTC.